A selection of T cell receptor beta chains follows, all from one sample in a study of T cells in Graves' hyperthyroidism and ophthalmopathy. From the multiplex PCR reads, TCRdb called clonotypes with MiXCR, one entry per CDR3 protein. This table has about 520,000 distinct CDR3 sequences, less than 25% appearing once. The source material was blood. Receptor source: a woman aged 25 to 45 with Graves' ophthalmopathy. CDR3s include the opening cysteine and the closing phenylalanine or tryptophan. The D gene is left open where the match is weak. Expanded clones get a size class; other rows say once, few or many, or leave the size out.

v_call,d_call,cdr3_length,j_call,clone_size,cdr3_nt,cdr3_aa
TRBV20-1,.,14,TRBJ1-5,many,TGCAGTGCTAGAGGAGAGTATAGCAATCAGCCCCAGCATTTT,CSARGEYSNQPQHF
TRBV11-2,TRBD1,18,TRBJ1-2,.,TGTGCCAGCAGCTTAATAGGACAGGGTCGTACAGCTAACTATGGCTACACCTTC,CASSLIGQGRTANYGYTF
TRBV6-2/TRBV6-3,.,12,TRBJ2-7,many,TGTGCCAGCAGTTACATGGAATACGAGCAGTACTTC,CASSYMEYEQYF
TRBV11-1,.,17,TRBJ1-5,many,TGTGCCAGCAGCTTAGTGAGTTCGGGCAGGGAAAATCAGCCCCAGCATTTT,CASSLVSSGRENQPQHF
TRBV12-3/TRBV12-4,TRBD1,15,TRBJ1-2,.,TGTGCCAGCAGTTTAACAGGGGGCCGGGACTATGGCTACACCTTC,CASSLTGGRDYGYTF
TRBV5-1,TRBD2,14,TRBJ2-5,many,TGCGCCAGCAGCTTGGTCGGGGGGGCGGAGACCCAGTACTTC,CASSLVGGAETQYF
TRBV6-1,TRBD1,15,TRBJ2-7,many,TGTGCCAGCAGTGAAGCCCCCAGGGGGCACTACGAGCAGTACTTC,CASSEAPRGHYEQYF
TRBV18,.,15,TRBJ2-4,once,TGTGCCAGCTCATATACGTATCTAGCCAAAAACATTCAGTACTTC,CASSYTYLAKNIQYF
TRBV28,.,13,TRBJ1-3,.,TGTGCCAGCCTACTACCTTCTGGAAACACCATATATTTT,CASLLPSGNTIYF
TRBV15,.,15,TRBJ2-7,many,TGTGCCACCAGCAGGGGCCAGGGACGGACCTACGAGCAGTACTTC,CATSRGQGRTYEQYF
TRBV12-3/TRBV12-4,.,15,TRBJ1-1,few,TGTGCCAGCAGTTTTGCAGGCCATAGGGGCACTGAAGCTTTCTTT,CASSFAGHRGTEAFF
TRBV3-1,TRBD2,15,TRBJ2-7,many,TGTGCCAGCAGCCAAGTCCCTAGCGGATCCTACGAGCAGTACTTC,CASSQVPSGSYEQYF
TRBV25-1,TRBD1,13,TRBJ1-1,few,TGTGCCAGCGTGGGACAGGGGGACACTGAAGCTTTCTTT,CASVGQGDTEAFF
TRBV7-2,TRBD2,16,TRBJ2-5,many,TGTGCCAGCAGCCCCCCGGGACTAGCGGTGACAGAGACCCAGTACTTC,CASSPPGLAVTETQYF
TRBV6-1,TRBD1,14,TRBJ1-1,many,TGTGCCAGCGCCGAGGGACAGGCCTACACTGAAGCTTTCTTT,CASAEGQAYTEAFF
TRBV20-1,.,13,TRBJ1-1,many,TGCAGTGCTCCAGGGATACTAGGCACTGAAGCTTTCTTT,CSAPGILGTEAFF
TRBV6-1,TRBD1,14,TRBJ1-2,few,TGTGCCAGCAGCCTTAGACAGGGACAGACTGGCTACACCTTC,CASSLRQGQTGYTF
TRBV6-1,.,12,TRBJ1-1,many,TGTGCCAGTAGTGAGATGAACACTGAAGCTTTCTTT,CASSEMNTEAFF
TRBV6-1,.,15,TRBJ1-1,.,TGTGCCAGCATCGACTCCCAGCGATCGAACACTGAAGCTTTCTTT,CASIDSQRSNTEAFF
TRBV12-3/TRBV12-4,TRBD2,17,TRBJ2-7,.,TGTGCCAGCAGTTTCGGGACTAGCGGGGCGACGGCCTACGAGCAGTACTTC,CASSFGTSGATAYEQYF
TRBV28,.,15,TRBJ1-5,many,TGTGCCAGCAGTTTAACGGCTTATAGCAATCAGCCCCAGCATTTT,CASSLTAYSNQPQHF
TRBV2,TRBD1,15,TRBJ2-2,.,TGTGCCAGCTTTACCGGGACAGGGTTCACCGGGGAGCTGTTTTTT,CASFTGTGFTGELFF
TRBV4-1,.,16,TRBJ1-5,many,TGCGCCAGCAGCCAAGGAGGCGGGGATCGCAATCAGCCCCAGCATTTT,CASSQGGGDRNQPQHF
TRBV4-1,.,14,TRBJ2-2,few,TGCGCCAGCAGCCAAGGTTATGGCACCGGGGAGCTGTTTTTT,CASSQGYGTGELFF
TRBV2,.,14,TRBJ2-7,.,TGTGCCAGCAGTTACTCGACGCCGGACTACGAGCAGTACTTC,CASSYSTPDYEQYF
TRBV2,.,15,TRBJ1-5,.,TGTGCCAGTCTTCTATCCCGATATAGCAATCAGCCCCAGCATTTT,CASLLSRYSNQPQHF
TRBV20-1,.,15,TRBJ1-3,many,TGCAGTGCCGCTATACAGGACTTCTCTGGAAACACCATATATTTT,CSAAIQDFSGNTIYF
TRBV19,TRBD1,16,TRBJ1-1,many,TGTGCCAGTAGTATCGGGACAGGGCAAATGAACACTGAAGCTTTCTTT,CASSIGTGQMNTEAFF
TRBV7-2,.,14,TRBJ2-2,.,TGTGCCAGCAGCTTATACTTCCTGGGGGGGGAGCTGTTTTTT,CASSLYFLGGELFF
TRBV20-1,TRBD2,13,TRBJ2-5,many,TGCAGTGCTAGAGCGGGGGGGCAAGAGACCCAGTACTTC,CSARAGGQETQYF
TRBV29-1,.,11,TRBJ2-7,many,TGCAGCGTTGGAGACGGATACGAGCAGTACTTC,CSVGDGYEQYF
TRBV6-1,.,14,TRBJ2-5,.,TGTGCCAGCCAAACCCCCGACAGCCAAGAGACCCAGTACTTC,CASQTPDSQETQYF
TRBV5-1,TRBD2,14,TRBJ2-5,.,TGCGCCAGCAGCTCCGGGACTAGGGAAGAGACCCAGTACTTC,CASSSGTREETQYF
TRBV2,.,12,TRBJ1-5,.,TGTGCCAGCAGTGAAACGGTTCAGCCCCAGCATTTT,CASSETVQPQHF
TRBV6-5,.,14,TRBJ1-3,many,TGTGCCAGCAGTTCGCTCACAGATGGAAACACCATATATTTT,CASSSLTDGNTIYF
TRBV6-4,.,15,TRBJ2-7,many,TGTGCCAGCAGTGACTCGAACCCCGGGCAGCACGAGCAGTACTTC,CASSDSNPGQHEQYF
TRBV6-5,.,16,TRBJ1-5,.,TGTGCCAGCAGTTACGCTGCAGGGCTTGCCTATCAGCCTCAGCATTTT,CASSYAAGLAYQPQHF
TRBV5-6,.,15,TRBJ1-2,.,TGTGCCAGCAGCTTGGCAGAGTGGGGTAACTATGGCTACACCTTC,CASSLAEWGNYGYTF
TRBV4-3,.,13,TRBJ2-5,.,TGCGCCAGCAGCCAAGACCGGAAAGAGACCCAGTACTTC,CASSQDRKETQYF